This TCR beta chain was obtained from a study of blood T cell repertoires in COVID-19. The method was immunoSEQ multiplex PCR; TCRdb's version includes in-frame clones alone and lacks a portion of them. The table includes approximately 270,000 clones, about nine tenths detected once. V was cut by 8 bases and J by 2 bases, with 17 bases left in between. Germline V gene lookup returns CDR1 MNHEY and CDR2 SVGAGI. This CDR3 is built from 15 residues. The TCR originated in a woman aged 25 to 39 with COVID-19, enrolled during active disease. The V call is TRBV6-5, the J call TRBJ2-3, with D uncertain. Input material: peripheral blood. CDR3 nucleotide sequence: TGTGCCAGCCGCTCCCCTAGGCGGAACACAGATACGCAGTATTTT. It is translated as CASRSPRRNTDTQYF.